Sequencing of this T cell receptor (beta chain) was carried out in a study of blood T cell repertoires in COVID-19. Study as a whole: T cells, B-cell-depleted T cells, or PBMCs supplied cDNA or gDNA.

Trimming pared 3 bases from V and 7 bases from J, leaving 10 bases between. This CDR3 is 12 amino acids long. The protocol was immunoSEQ multiplex PCR, while the TCRdb copy is restricted to in-frame clones and leaves out a portion. The data show a few hundred thousand clones, 70% to 90% seen once. A remark on this clone: This same CDR3 is encoded by further DNA sequences in the sample.

The sequence derives from a human donor in a cohort sampled during active COVID-19. This chain connects TRBV12-3 or TRBV12-4 to TRBJ2-7; possibly TRBD2 for D (6 bases). The sample consisted of peripheral blood. The CDR3 nucleotides read TGTGCCAGCAGTTTTTCAGGGAGGGAGCAGTACTTC. Translating it yields CASSFSGREQYF.